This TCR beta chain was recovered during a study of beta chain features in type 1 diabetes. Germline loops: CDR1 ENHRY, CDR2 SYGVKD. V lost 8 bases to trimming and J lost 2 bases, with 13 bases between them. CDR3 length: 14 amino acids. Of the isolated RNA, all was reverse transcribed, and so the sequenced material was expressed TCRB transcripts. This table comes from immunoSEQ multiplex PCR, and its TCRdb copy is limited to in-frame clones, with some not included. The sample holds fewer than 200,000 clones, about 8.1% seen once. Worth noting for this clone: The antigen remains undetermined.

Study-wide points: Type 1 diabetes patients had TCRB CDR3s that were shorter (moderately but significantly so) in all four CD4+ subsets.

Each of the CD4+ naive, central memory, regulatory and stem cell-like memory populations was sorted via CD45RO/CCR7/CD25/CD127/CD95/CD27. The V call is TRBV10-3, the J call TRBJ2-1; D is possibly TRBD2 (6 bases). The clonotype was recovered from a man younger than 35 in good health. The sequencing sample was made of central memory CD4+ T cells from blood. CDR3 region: CAISSRGTYNEQFF. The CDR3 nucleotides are TGTGCCATCTCCTCGCGGGGAACCTACAATGAGCAGTTCTTC.